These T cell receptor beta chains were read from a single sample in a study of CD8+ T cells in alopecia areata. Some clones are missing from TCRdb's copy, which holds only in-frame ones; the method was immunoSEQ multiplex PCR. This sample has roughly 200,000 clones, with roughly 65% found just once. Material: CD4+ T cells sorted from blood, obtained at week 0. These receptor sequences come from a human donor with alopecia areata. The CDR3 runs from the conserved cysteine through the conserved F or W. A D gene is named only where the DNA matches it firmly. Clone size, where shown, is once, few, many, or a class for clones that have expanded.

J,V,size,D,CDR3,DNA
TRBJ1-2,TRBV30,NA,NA,CAWSVQMDYGYTF,TGTGCCTGGAGTGTACAGATGGACTATGGCTACACCTTC
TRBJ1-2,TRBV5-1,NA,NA,CASSTDRGYTF,TGCGCCAGCAGCACGGACCGTGGCTACACCTTC
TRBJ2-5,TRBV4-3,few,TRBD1,CASSQGLDREETQYF,TGCGCCAGCAGCCAGGGATTGGACAGGGAAGAGACCCAGTACTTC
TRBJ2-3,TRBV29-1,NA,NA,CSVEERLDTQYF,TGCAGCGTTGAAGAGCGACTAGATACGCAGTATTTT
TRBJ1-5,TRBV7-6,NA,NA,CASSEGPYNQPQHF,TGTGCCAGCAGCGAGGGACCGTACAATCAGCCCCAGCATTTT
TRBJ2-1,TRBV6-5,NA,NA,CASSYSKGNPYNEQFF,TGTGCCAGCAGTTACTCGAAGGGTAACCCTTACAATGAGCAGTTCTTC
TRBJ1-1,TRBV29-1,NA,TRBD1,CSGDRDGFSEAFF,TGCAGCGGGGACAGGGACGGGTTCTCTGAAGCTTTCTTT
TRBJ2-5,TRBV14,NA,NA,CASSQGGFGTQYF,TGTGCCAGCAGCCAAGGGGGCTTTGGGACCCAGTACTTC
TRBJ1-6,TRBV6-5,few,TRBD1,CASTEGQYNSPLHF,TGTGCCAGCACGGAGGGACAGTATAATTCACCCCTCCACTTT
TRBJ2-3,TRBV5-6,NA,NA,CASSVFYSDTQYF,TGTGCCAGCAGTGTGTTCTATTCAGATACGCAGTATTTT
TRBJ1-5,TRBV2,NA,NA,CASKYTGINQPQHF,TGTGCCAGCAAGTATACAGGGATCAATCAGCCCCAGCATTTT
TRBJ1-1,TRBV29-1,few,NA,CSVDGQSQGSAFF,TGCAGCGTTGACGGCCAGTCCCAGGGATCAGCTTTCTTT
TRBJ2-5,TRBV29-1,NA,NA,CSVDPGVRETQYF,TGCAGCGTTGACCCAGGGGTACGAGAGACCCAGTACTTC
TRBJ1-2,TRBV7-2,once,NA,CASRLGQNYGYTF,TGTGCCAGCAGACTAGGACAGAACTATGGCTACACCTTC
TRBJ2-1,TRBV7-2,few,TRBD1,CASSRPGQVSYNEQFF,TGTGCCAGCAGCCGACCGGGACAGGTCTCCTACAATGAGCAGTTCTTC
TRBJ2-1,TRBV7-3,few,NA,CASSLDWASGNEQFF,TGTGCCAGCAGCTTAGATTGGGCTAGTGGCAATGAGCAGTTCTTC
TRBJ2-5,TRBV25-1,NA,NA,CASSERGVSGETQYF,TGTGCCAGCAGTGAACGGGGCGTGTCGGGGGAGACCCAGTACTTC
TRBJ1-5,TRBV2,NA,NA,CASRETGYSNQPQHF,TGTGCCAGCAGAGAAACAGGGTACAGCAATCAGCCCCAGCATTTT
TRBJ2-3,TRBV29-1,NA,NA,CSVGLALTDTQYF,TGCAGCGTTGGGCTAGCGCTCACAGATACGCAGTATTTT
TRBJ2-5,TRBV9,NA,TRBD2,CASSVGFLAGGSEVTQYF,TGTGCCAGCAGCGTAGGTTTCCTAGCGGGGGGATCTGAAGTGACCCAGTACTTC
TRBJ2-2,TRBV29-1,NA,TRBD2,CSVRTSGGPGELFF,TGCAGCGTCCGGACTAGCGGAGGTCCCGGGGAGCTGTTTTTT
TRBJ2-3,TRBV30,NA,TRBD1,CAWSVIRGRSDTQYF,TGTGCCTGGAGTGTAATCAGGGGGCGGTCAGATACGCAGTATTTT
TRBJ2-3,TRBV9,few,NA,CASSVGTGWTDTQYF,TGTGCCAGCAGCGTAGGCACAGGTTGGACAGATACGCAGTATTTT
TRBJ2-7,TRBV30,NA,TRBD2,CAYLLAGAYEQYF,TGTGCCTATTTACTAGCGGGTGCCTACGAGCAGTACTTC
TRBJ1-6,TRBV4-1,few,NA,CASSQEASLTPLHF,TGCGCCAGCAGCCAAGAAGCCAGTTTGACACCCCTCCACTTT
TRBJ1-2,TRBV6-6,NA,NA,CASRSREIHGYTF,TGTGCCAGCAGATCCAGGGAGATACATGGCTACACCTTC
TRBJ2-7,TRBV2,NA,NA,CASKAYEQYF,TGTGCCAGCAAGGCCTACGAGCAGTACTTC
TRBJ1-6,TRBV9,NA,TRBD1,CASSQGTATNSPLHF,TGTGCCAGCAGCCAAGGGACAGCCACCAATTCACCCCTCCACTTT